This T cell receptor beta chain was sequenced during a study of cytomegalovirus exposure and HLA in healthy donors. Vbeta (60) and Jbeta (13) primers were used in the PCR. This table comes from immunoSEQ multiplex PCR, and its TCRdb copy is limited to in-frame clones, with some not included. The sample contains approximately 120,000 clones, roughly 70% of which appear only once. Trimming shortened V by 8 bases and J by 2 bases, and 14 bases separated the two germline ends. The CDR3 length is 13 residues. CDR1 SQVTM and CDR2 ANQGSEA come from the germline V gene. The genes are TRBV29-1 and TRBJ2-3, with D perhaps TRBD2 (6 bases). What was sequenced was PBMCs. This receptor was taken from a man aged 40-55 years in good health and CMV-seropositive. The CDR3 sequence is CSFLGGPTDTQYF. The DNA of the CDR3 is TGCAGCTTTTTGGGGGGTCCCACAGATACGCAGTATTTT.